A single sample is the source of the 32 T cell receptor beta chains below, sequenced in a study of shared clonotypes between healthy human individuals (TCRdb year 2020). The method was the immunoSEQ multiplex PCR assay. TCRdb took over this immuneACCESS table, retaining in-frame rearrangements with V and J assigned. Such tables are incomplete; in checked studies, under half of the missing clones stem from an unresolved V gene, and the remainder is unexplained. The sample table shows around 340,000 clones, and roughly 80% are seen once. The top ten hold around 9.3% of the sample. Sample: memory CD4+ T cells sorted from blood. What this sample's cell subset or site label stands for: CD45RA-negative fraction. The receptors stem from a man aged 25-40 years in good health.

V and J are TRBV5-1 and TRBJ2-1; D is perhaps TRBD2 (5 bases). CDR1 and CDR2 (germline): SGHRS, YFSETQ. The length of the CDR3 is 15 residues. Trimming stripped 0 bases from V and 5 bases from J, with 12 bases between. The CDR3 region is CASSLAPGSHNEQFF. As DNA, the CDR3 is TGCGCCAGCAGCTTGGCCCCGGGGTCCCACAATGAGCAGTTCTTC.

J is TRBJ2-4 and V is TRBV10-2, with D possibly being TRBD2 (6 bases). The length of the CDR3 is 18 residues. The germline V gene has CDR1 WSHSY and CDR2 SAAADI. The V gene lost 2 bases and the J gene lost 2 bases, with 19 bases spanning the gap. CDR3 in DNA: TGCGCCAGCAGTGAGCTAGCCGCGGCGGGGCTTACCAAAAACATTCAGTACTTC. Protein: CASSELAAAGLTKNIQYF.

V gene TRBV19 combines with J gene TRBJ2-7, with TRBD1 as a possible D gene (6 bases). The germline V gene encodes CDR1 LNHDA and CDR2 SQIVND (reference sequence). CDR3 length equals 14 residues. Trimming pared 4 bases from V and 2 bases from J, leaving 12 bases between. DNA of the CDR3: TGTGCCAGTAGTAGGACAGCAGGGACCTACGAGCAGTACTTC. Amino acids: CASSRTAGTYEQYF.

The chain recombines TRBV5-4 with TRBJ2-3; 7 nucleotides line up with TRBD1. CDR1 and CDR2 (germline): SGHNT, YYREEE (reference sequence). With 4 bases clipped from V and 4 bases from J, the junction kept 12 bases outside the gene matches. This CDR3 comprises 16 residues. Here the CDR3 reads CASSRNTGVGADTQYF. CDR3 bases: TGTGCCAGCAGCCGGAACACAGGGGTTGGGGCAGATACGCAGTATTTT.

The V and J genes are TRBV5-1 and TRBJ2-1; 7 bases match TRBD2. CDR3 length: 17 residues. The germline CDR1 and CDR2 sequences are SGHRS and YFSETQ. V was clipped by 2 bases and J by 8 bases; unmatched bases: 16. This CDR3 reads CASSFSPSGSGGDEQFF. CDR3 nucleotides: TGCGCCAGCAGCTTTTCGCCTAGCGGAAGCGGCGGCGATGAGCAGTTCTTC.

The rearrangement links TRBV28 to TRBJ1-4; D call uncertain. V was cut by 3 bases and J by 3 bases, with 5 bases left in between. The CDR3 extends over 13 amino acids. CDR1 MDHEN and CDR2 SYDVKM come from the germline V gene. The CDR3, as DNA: TGTGCCAGCAGTTTTGAGTCTAATGAAAAACTGTTTTTT. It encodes CASSFESNEKLFF.

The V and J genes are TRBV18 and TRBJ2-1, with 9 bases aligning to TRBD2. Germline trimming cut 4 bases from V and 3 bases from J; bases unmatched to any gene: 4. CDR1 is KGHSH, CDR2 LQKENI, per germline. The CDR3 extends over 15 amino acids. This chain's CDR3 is CASSLSSGIYNEQFF. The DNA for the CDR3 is TGTGCCAGCTCACTCTCTAGCGGGATCTACAATGAGCAGTTCTTC.

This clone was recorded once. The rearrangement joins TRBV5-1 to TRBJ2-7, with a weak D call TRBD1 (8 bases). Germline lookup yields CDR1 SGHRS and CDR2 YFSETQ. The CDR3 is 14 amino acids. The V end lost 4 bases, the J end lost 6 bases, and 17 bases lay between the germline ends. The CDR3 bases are TGCGCCAGCAGCCGCGGACAGGGAGGGGGCGAGCAGTACTTC. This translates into CASSRGQGGGEQYF.

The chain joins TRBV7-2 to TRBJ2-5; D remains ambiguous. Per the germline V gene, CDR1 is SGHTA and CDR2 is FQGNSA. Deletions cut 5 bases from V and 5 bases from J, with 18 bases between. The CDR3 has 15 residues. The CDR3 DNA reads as TGTGCCAGCAGCAAGACCCCAACCACGGCTGAGACCCAGTACTTC. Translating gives CASSKTPTTAETQYF. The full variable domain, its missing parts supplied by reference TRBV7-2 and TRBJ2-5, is GAGVSQSPSNKVTEKGKDVELRCDPISGHTALYWYRQSLGQGLEFLIYFQGNSAPDKSGLPSDRFSAERTGGSVSTLTIQRTQQEDSAVYLCASSKTPTTAETQYFGPGTRLLVL.

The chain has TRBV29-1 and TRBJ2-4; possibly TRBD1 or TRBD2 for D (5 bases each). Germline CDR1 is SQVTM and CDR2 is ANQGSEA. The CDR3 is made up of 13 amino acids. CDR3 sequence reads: CVAQRWGTNIQYF. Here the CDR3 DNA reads TGCGTCGCGCAGCGCTGGGGGACAAACATTCAGTACTTC. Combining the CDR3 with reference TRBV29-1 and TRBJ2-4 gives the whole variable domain SAVISQKPSRDICQRGTSLTIQCQVDSQVTMMFWYRQQPGQSLTLIATANQGSEATYESGFVIDKFPISRPNLTFSTLTVSNMSPEDSSIYLCVAQRWGTNIQYFGAGTRLSVL.

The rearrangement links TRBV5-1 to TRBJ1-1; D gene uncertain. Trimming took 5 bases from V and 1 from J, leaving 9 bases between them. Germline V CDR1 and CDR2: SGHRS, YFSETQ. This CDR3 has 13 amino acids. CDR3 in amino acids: CASRYDPNTEAFF. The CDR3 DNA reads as TGCGCCAGCAGATATGACCCGAACACTGAAGCTTTCTTT.

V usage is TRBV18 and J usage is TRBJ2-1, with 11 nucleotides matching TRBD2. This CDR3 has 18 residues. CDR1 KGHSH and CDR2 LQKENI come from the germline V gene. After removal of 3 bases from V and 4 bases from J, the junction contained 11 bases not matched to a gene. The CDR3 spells CASSPLVSGTSGYNEQFF. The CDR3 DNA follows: TGTGCCAGCTCACCTCTCGTTTCCGGGACTAGCGGATACAATGAGCAGTTCTTC.

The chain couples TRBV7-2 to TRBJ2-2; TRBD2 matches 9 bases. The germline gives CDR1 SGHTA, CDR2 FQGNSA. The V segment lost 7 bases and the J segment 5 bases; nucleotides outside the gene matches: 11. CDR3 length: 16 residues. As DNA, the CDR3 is TGTGCCAGCACCCCCCGAGGGAGCGGGAGGACCGGGGAGCTGTTTTTT. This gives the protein CASTPRGSGRTGELFF.

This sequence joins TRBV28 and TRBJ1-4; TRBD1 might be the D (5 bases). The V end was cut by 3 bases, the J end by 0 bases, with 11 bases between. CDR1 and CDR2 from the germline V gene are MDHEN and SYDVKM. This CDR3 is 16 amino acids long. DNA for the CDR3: TGTGCCAGCAGTTTTTACCGGGGCGCAACTAATGAAAAACTGTTTTTT. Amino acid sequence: CASSFYRGATNEKLFF.

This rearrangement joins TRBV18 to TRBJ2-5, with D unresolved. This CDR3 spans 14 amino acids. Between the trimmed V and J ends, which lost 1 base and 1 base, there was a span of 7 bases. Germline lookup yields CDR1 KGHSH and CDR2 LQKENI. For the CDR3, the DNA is TGTGCCAGCTCACCACTAAGGTCCCAAGAGACCCAGTACTTC. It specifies CASSPLRSQETQYF.

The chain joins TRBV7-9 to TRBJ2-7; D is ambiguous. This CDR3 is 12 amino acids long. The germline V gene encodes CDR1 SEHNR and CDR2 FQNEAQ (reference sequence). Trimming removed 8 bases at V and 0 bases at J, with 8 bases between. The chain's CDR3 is CASRHDSYEQYF. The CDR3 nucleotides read TGTGCCAGCCGACACGACTCCTACGAGCAGTACTTC.

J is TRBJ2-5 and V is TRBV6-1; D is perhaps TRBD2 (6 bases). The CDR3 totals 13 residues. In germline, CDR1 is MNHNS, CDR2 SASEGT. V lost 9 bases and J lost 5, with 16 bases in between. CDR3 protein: CARARLDGETQYF. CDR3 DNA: TGTGCCAGGGCTAGACTAGACGGGGAGACCCAGTACTTC.

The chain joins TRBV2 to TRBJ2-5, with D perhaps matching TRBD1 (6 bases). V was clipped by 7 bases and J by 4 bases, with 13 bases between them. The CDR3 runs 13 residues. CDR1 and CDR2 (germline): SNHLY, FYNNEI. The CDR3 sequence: CASNYRVSETQYF. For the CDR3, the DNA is TGTGCCAGCAACTACAGGGTGTCAGAGACCCAGTACTTC.

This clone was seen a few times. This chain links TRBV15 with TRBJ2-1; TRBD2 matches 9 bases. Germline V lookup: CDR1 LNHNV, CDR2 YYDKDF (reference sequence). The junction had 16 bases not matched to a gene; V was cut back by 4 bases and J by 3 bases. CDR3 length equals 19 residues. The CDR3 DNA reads TGTGCCACCAGCACCTACCTGACTAGCGGAAACCCGGTCTACAATGAGCAGTTCTTC. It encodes CATSTYLTSGNPVYNEQFF.

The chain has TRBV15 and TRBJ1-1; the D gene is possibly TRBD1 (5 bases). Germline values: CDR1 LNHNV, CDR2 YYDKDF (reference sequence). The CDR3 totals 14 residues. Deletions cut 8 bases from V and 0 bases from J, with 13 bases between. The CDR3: CATALGLMNTEAFF. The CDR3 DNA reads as TGTGCCACCGCCCTGGGGCTCATGAACACTGAAGCTTTCTTT.

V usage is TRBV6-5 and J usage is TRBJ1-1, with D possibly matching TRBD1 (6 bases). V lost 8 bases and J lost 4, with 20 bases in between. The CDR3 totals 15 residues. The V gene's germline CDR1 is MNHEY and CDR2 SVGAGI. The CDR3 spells CASRADSPLVTEAFF. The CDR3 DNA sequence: TGTGCCAGCCGAGCGGACAGCCCCCTCGTCACTGAAGCTTTCTTT.

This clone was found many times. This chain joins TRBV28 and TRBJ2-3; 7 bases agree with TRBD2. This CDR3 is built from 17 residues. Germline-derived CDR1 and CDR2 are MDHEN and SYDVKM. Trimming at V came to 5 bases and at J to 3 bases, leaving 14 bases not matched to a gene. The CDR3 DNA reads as TGTGCCAGCAGTGGGACGACTGACAGCGGGATTACAGATACGCAGTATTTT. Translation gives CASSGTTDSGITDTQYF.

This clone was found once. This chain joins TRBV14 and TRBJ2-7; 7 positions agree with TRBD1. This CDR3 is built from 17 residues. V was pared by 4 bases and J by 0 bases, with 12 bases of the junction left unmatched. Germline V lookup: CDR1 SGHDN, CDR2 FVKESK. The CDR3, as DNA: TGTGCCAGCAGCCGGAGCCTAGGGGGCCGTTCCTCCTACGAGCAGTACTTC. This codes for CASSRSLGGRSSYEQYF.

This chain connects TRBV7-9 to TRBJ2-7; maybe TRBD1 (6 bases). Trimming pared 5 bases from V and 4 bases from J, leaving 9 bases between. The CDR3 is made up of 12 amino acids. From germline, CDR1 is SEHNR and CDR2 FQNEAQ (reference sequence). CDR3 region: CASSVGQYEQYF. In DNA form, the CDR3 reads TGTGCCAGCAGCGTGGGACAATACGAGCAGTACTTC.

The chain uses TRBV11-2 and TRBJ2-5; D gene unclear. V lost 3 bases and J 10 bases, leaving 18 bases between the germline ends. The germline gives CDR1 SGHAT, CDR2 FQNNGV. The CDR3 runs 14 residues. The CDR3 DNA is TGTGCCAGCAGCTTTAACGGCGCTTCCATTGACCAGTACTTC. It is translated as CASSFNGASIDQYF.

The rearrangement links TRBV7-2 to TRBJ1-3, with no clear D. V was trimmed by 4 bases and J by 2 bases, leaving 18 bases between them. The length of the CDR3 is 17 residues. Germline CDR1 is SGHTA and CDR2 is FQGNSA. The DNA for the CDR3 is TGTGCCAGCAGCTCCGAGTCGGCCGGGCTAGCTGGAAACACCATATATTTT. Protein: CASSSESAGLAGNTIYF. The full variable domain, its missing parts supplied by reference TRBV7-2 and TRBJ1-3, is GAGVSQSPSNKVTEKGKDVELRCDPISGHTALYWYRQSLGQGLEFLIYFQGNSAPDKSGLPSDRFSAERTGGSVSTLTIQRTQQEDSAVYLCASSSESAGLAGNTIYFGEGSWLTVV.

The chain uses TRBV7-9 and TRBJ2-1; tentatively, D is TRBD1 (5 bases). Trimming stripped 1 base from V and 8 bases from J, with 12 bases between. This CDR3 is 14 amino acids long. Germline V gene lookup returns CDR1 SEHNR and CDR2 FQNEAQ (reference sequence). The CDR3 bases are TGTGCCAGCAGCTTAGGCGCAGGGTGGGATGAGCAGTTCTTC. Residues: CASSLGAGWDEQFF. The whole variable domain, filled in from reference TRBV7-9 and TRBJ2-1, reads DTGVSQNPRHKITKRGQNVTFRCDPISEHNRLYWYRQTLGQGPEFLTYFQNEAQLEKSRLLSDRFSAERPKGSFSTLEIQRTEQGDSAMYLCASSLGAGWDEQFFGPGTRLTVL.

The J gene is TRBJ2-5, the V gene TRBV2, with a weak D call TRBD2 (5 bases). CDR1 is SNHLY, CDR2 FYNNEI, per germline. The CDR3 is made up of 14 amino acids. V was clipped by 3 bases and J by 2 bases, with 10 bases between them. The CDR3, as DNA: TGTGCCAGCAGTGAGGGGAGCCGGCAAGAGACCCAGTACTTC. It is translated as CASSEGSRQETQYF.

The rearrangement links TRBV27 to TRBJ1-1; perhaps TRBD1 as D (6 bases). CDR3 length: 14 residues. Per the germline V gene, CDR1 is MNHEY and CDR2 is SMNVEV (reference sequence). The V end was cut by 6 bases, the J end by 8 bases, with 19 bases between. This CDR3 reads CASRPIVGAGEAFF. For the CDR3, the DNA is TGTGCCAGCAGGCCCATTGTGGGGGCTGGAGAAGCTTTCTTT.

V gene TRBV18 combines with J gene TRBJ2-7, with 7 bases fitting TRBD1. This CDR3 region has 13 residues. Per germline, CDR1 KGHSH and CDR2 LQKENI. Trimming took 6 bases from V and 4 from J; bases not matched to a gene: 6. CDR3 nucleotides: TGTGCCAGCTCCCAGACAGGGCTGTACGAGCAGTACTTC. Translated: CASSQTGLYEQYF. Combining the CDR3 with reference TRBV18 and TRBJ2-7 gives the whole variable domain NAGVMQNPRHLVRRRGQEARLRCSPMKGHSHVYWYRQLPEEGLKFMVYLQKENIIDESGMPKERFSAEFPKEGPSILRIQQVVRGDSAAYFCASSQTGLYEQYFGPGTRLTVT.

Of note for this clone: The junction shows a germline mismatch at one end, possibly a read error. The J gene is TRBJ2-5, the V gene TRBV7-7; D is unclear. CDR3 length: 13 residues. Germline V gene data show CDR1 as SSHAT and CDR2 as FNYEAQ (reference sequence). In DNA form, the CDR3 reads TGTGCTAGCAGCTTAAACTTCCAAGAGACCCAGTACTTC. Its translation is CASSLNFQETQYF.

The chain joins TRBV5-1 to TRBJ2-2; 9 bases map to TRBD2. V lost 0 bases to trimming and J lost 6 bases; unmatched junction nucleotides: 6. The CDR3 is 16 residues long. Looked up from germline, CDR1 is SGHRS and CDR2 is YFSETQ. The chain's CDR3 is CASSLDASGNSGELFF. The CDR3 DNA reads TGCGCCAGCAGCTTGGATGCTAGCGGGAATTCCGGGGAGCTGTTTTTT.